This T cell receptor (beta chain) came from a study of cytotoxic CD8 clonotypes in ibrutinib-treated CLL. Background on the study: There were 11 relapsed/refractory patients and around 15 treatment-naive patients, and 17 to 18 were IGHV unmutated. Response samples were obtained once patients had received a median 12 months of treatment, range 6 to 36.

Regarding the study as a whole: Ibrutinib response saw clonality rise, and progression saw it return toward baseline. Rare overall, public clonotypes shrank or held steady under therapy.

A word on this clone: Antigen specificity is unknown.

The CDR3 is 16 amino acids. Losses at the gene ends were 4 bases for V and 6 bases for J; bases not matched to a gene: 7. Germline-derived CDR1 and CDR2 are LGHNT and FRNRAP. Generated by immunoSEQ multiplex PCR, the TCRdb table keeps only in-frame clones and is missing some. The repertoire has about 310,000 clones, around four fifths of them found once; the top ten carry 6.5% to 8.5%. Sequencing used PBMCs, obtained before ibrutinib treatment. This sequence joins TRBV12-5 and TRBJ2-2, with TRBD1 matching 11 bases. The receptor was isolated from a human donor with chronic lymphocytic leukemia. For the CDR3, the DNA is TGTGCTAGTGGTTGGGGCCCGGGACAGGGGGCCGGGGAGCTGTTTTTT. It translates to CASGWGPGQGAGELFF.